The next 24 T cell receptor beta chains were all read from a single sample in a study of shared clonotypes between healthy human individuals. Sequencing was performed with immunoSEQ multiplex PCR; in TCRdb, only in-frame clones are kept and a portion is missing. Found here are roughly 2 million clones, approximately 94% of them singletons; the top ten hold around 0.13%. Source material: naive CD4+ T cells sorted from blood. Subset specified: CD45RA+ positively selected. The receptors come from a man younger than 35 in good health.

This chain links TRBV19 with TRBJ1-4; possible D gene TRBD1, 6 bases. The CDR3 extends over 14 amino acids. V dropped 7 bases and J dropped 5 bases, with 14 bases sitting between them. Germline V gene data show CDR1 as LNHDA and CDR2 as SQIVND (reference sequence). DNA of the CDR3: TGTGCCAGTACCGCAGACAGGAAGAATGAAAAACTGTTTTTT. Its translation is CASTADRKNEKLFF.

This rearrangement joins TRBV2 to TRBJ2-5, with D maybe TRBD1 (5 bases). The ends were cut back, 6 bases at V and 6 bases at J, with 17 bases in the middle. CDR1 and CDR2 (germline): SNHLY, FYNNEI. The CDR3 loop spans 14 amino acids. The CDR3 bases are TGTGCCAGCAGGGTTATTGGGGCCTCGCAGACCCAGTACTTC. Its translation: CASRVIGASQTQYF.

This sequence joins TRBV28 and TRBJ1-1; D remains unclear. Trimming removed 8 bases from V and 4 bases from J, with 14 bases in between. The CDR3 loop spans 13 amino acids. The germline V gene has CDR1 MDHEN and CDR2 SYDVKM. This CDR3 reads CASRTPSSTEAFF. The CDR3 bases are TGTGCCAGCCGCACACCCTCGAGCACTGAAGCTTTCTTT.

The chain recombines TRBV6-6 with TRBJ1-2; a weak D match, TRBD1 (6 bases). Germline CDR1 is MNHNY and CDR2 is SVGAGI (reference sequence). CDR3 length: 15 amino acids. Trimming stripped 5 bases from V and 6 bases from J, with 19 bases between. The CDR3 loop is CASSTEMGGVDGYTF. CDR3 bases: TGTGCCAGCAGTACGGAGATGGGGGGCGTTGATGGCTACACCTTC.

The gene calls are TRBV18 and TRBJ1-2; 7 bases align to TRBD1. The CDR3 spans 15 residues. Trimming took 3 bases from V and 2 from J; bases not matched to a gene: 6. In germline, CDR1 is KGHSH, CDR2 LQKENI. CDR3 in amino acids: CASSPSGTDNYGYTF. Written as DNA, the CDR3 is TGTGCCAGCTCACCGTCCGGGACAGACAACTATGGCTACACCTTC.

This rearrangement joins TRBV11-2 to TRBJ1-3, with D possibly TRBD1 on 5 matching bases. Trimming took 3 bases from V and 4 from J, leaving 22 bases between them. CDR1 is SGHAT, CDR2 FQNNGV, per germline. This CDR3 comprises 18 residues. CDR3 nucleotides: TGTGCCAGCAGCTTCAATCTCATCAGGGAGGCATCCGGAAACACCATATATTTT. Translated, it gives CASSFNLIREASGNTIYF.

This chain links TRBV21-1 with TRBJ2-7; the D call in the table, TRBD1, was not verified against the DNA. TRBV21-1 is a known pseudogene. The CDR3 consists of 15 residues. The CDR3 DNA reads as TGTGCCAGCAGCAGTCGGACAGGGGGCACCTACGAGCAGTACTTC. This sequence encodes CASSSRTGGTYEQYF.

As regards this clone: The same CDR3 also results from other DNA sequences found in this sample. The chain links TRBV7-6 to TRBJ2-2; D is uncertain. The CDR3 sequence is 14 residues long. CDR1 SGHVS and CDR2 FNYEAQ come from the germline V gene. The V gene lost 1 base and the J gene lost 2 bases, with 5 bases spanning the gap. CDR3 protein: CASSLGSNTGELFF. The CDR3 nucleotides are TGTGCCAGCAGCTTAGGTAGTAACACCGGGGAGCTGTTTTTT.

The chain combines TRBV30 with TRBJ1-6, with 12 bases aligning to TRBD1. V lost 4 bases, J lost 10 bases, and 8 bases stayed unmatched. The length of the CDR3 is 15 residues. Germline CDR1 and CDR2: GTSNPN and SVGIG (reference sequence). CDR3 residues: CAWNPPGQGASPLHF. The DNA of the CDR3 is TGTGCCTGGAACCCGCCGGGACAGGGGGCGTCACCCCTCCACTTT. Based on the CDR3 plus reference TRBV30 and TRBJ1-6, the full variable domain is SQTIHQWPATLVQPVGSPLSLECTVEGTSNPNLYWYRQAAGRGLQLLFYSVGIGQISSEVPQNLSASRPQDRQFILSSKKLLLSDSGFYLCAWNPPGQGASPLHFGNGTRLTVT.

This chain connects TRBV12-5 to TRBJ1-3; D unresolved. Germline CDR1 LGHNT, CDR2 FRNRAP. This CDR3 spans 12 amino acids. V was trimmed by 10 bases and J by 0 bases, leaving 7 bases between them. For the CDR3, the DNA is TGTGCTAAAGTGTTCTCTGGAAACACCATATATTTT. Translation: CAKVFSGNTIYF. The full variable domain, with the rest looked up from reference TRBV12-5 and TRBJ1-3, is DARVTQTPRHKVTEMGQEVTMRCQPILGHNTVFWYRQTMMQGLELLAYFRNRAPLDDSGMPKDRFSAEMPDATLATLKIQPSEPRDSAVYFCAKVFSGNTIYFGEGSWLTVV.

This chain connects TRBV27 to TRBJ1-6, with 8 bases lining up with TRBD1. CDR1 is MNHEY and CDR2 is SMNVEV in the germline V gene (reference sequence). This CDR3 is built from 14 residues. The trim removed 5 bases at V and 10 bases at J, leaving 7 bases unmatched. The CDR3 sequence: CASSIDRGTSPLHF. In DNA, the CDR3 is TGTGCCAGCAGTATCGACAGGGGCACATCACCCCTCCACTTT.

The table lists this clone with a count of one. This chain connects TRBV30 to TRBJ1-2, with D perhaps TRBD1 (6 bases). The CDR3 consists of 14 residues. V was trimmed by 2 bases and J by 1 base, leaving 11 bases between them. Germline V gene data show CDR1 as GTSNPN and CDR2 as SVGIG (reference sequence). CDR3 region: CAWSSTGFNYGYTF. CDR3 sequence (DNA): TGTGCCTGGAGTTCGACAGGCTTTAACTATGGCTACACCTTC.

V and J are TRBV7-9 and TRBJ2-5; D may be TRBD2 (6 bases). The ends were cut back, 5 bases at V and 5 bases at J, with 12 bases in the middle. The germline V gene encodes CDR1 SEHNR and CDR2 FQNEAQ (reference sequence). This CDR3 comprises 13 residues. The CDR3 DNA sequence: TGTGCCAGCAGCAAACGGGAGAGCGAGACCCAGTACTTC. It encodes CASSKRESETQYF.

The V call is TRBV11-2, the J call TRBJ2-7, with TRBD1 matching 7 bases. The CDR3 is made up of 14 amino acids. V dropped 4 bases and J dropped 0; count of bases not matched to a gene: 3. The germline V gene encodes CDR1 SGHAT and CDR2 FQNNGV. The chain's CDR3 is CASSSRGLSYEQYF. In DNA form, the CDR3 reads TGTGCCAGCAGCTCAAGGGGGCTCTCCTACGAGCAGTACTTC. The full variable domain, its missing parts supplied by reference TRBV11-2 and TRBJ2-7, is EAGVAQSPRYKIIEKRQSVAFWCNPISGHATLYWYQQILGQGPKLLIQFQNNGVVDDSQLPKDRFSAERLKGVDSTLKIQPAKLEDSAVYLCASSSRGLSYEQYFGPGTRLTVT.

The gene calls are TRBV6-5 and TRBJ2-7, with TRBD1 identical over 7 bases. The CDR3 loop spans 11 amino acids. Germline V gene lookup returns CDR1 MNHEY and CDR2 SVGAGI. Trimming at V came to 7 bases and at J to 10 bases, leaving 7 bases not matched to a gene. DNA of the CDR3: TGTGCCAGCACTCTCGGGACAGCCCAGTACTTC. Protein product: CASTLGTAQYF.

This chain joins TRBV15 and TRBJ1-2; D gene unclear. This CDR3 comprises 16 residues. Trimming took off 0 bases at V and 3 bases at J, with 14 bases between the two ends. Germline CDR1 LNHNV, CDR2 YYDKDF (reference sequence). CDR3 DNA: TGTGCCACCAGCAGAGATTCTGGCAGTCATTACTATGGCTACACCTTC. Protein sequence: CATSRDSGSHYYGYTF. The full variable domain, completed using reference TRBV15 and TRBJ1-2, is DAMVIQNPRYQVTQFGKPVTLSCSQTLNHNVMYWYQQKSSQAPKLLFHYYDKDFNNEADTPDNFQSRRPNTSFCFLDIRSPGLGDTAMYLCATSRDSGSHYYGYTFGSGTRLTVV.

V gene TRBV5-1 combines with J gene TRBJ2-2, with TRBD1 as a possible D gene (6 bases). The germline V gene has CDR1 SGHRS and CDR2 YFSETQ. The V end was cut by 4 bases, the J end by 2 bases, with 12 bases between. The CDR3 spans 15 residues. The CDR3, as DNA: TGCGCCAGCAGCGAACGGACAGCTAACACCGGGGAGCTGTTTTTT. It translates to CASSERTANTGELFF.

The chain carries TRBV2 and TRBJ2-7, with D perhaps matching TRBD2 (7 bases). CDR3 length equals 12 residues. Germline CDR1 and CDR2: SNHLY and FYNNEI. The V end was cut by 11 bases, the J end by 5 bases, with 16 bases between. The DNA for the CDR3 is TGTGCCGGGGGGGCAGGGCTAAACGAGCAGTACTTC. Its translation: CAGGAGLNEQYF.

V is TRBV5-4 and J is TRBJ2-7; D is unresolved. CDR1 is SGHNT and CDR2 is YYREEE in the germline V gene (reference sequence). The CDR3 extends over 15 amino acids. V lost 2 bases and J lost 3, with 15 bases in between. CDR3 protein: CASSLTGAGNYEQYF. The CDR3 DNA sequence: TGTGCCAGCAGCTTAACGGGCGCCGGTAACTACGAGCAGTACTTC.

The chain has TRBV6-1 and TRBJ1-5; TRBD1 matches 10 bases. The V gene's germline CDR1 is MNHNS and CDR2 SASEGT. This CDR3 region has 15 residues. J gave up 6 bases and V 5 bases, and 7 bases lay outside the gene matches. CDR3: CASSSVGQGFQPQHF. Here the CDR3 DNA reads TGTGCCAGCAGTTCGGTGGGACAGGGGTTTCAGCCCCAGCATTTT.

This clone was counted a single time. This rearrangement joins TRBV6-6 to TRBJ1-5, with D tentatively TRBD1 (6 bases). Trimming stripped 6 bases from V and 2 bases from J, with 14 bases between. Germline CDR1 reads MNHNY; CDR2 reads SVGAGI (reference sequence). There are 15 residues in the CDR3. The CDR3 sequence: CASSDRGLGNQPQHF. CDR3 in DNA: TGTGCCAGCAGCGATCGGGGGCTGGGCAATCAGCCCCAGCATTTT.

J is TRBJ2-1 and V is TRBV30; D is unresolved. The germline gives CDR1 GTSNPN, CDR2 SVGIG (reference sequence). The V end was cut by 1 base, the J end by 9 bases, with 13 bases between. The CDR3 covers 13 residues. The CDR3 region is CAWSGKSGSEQFF. The CDR3 nucleotides are TGTGCCTGGAGTGGGAAATCGGGCAGTGAGCAGTTCTTC.

J is TRBJ2-7 and V is TRBV6-6, with no clear D. Germline loops: CDR1 MNHNY, CDR2 SVGAGI (reference sequence). Deletions cut 4 bases from V and 3 bases from J, with 16 bases between. The CDR3 is 15 amino acids. The CDR3 coding sequence is TGTGCCAGCAGTTCACCCCGGCCCTCGATCTACGAGCAGTACTTC. This translates into CASSSPRPSIYEQYF.

The chain recombines TRBV30 with TRBJ2-1; D tentatively fits TRBD1 or TRBD2 (6 bases each). V was trimmed by 6 bases and J by 0 bases, leaving 15 bases between them. The CDR3 has 15 amino acids. CDR1 and CDR2 from the germline V gene are GTSNPN and SVGIG (reference sequence). In DNA form, the CDR3 reads TGTGCCTGTGTCCGCCGGGGGCTCTCCTACAATGAGCAGTTCTTC. Its translation is CACVRRGLSYNEQFF.